This T cell receptor (beta chain) was sequenced in a study of type 1 regulatory T cells. In the study overall: This in vitro CD4 product, T-allo10, is enriched for Tr1 cells and alloantigen-specific.

TCRdb re-called the reads through MiXCR, storing one row per CDR3 protein. Of 80,000 to 100,000 distinct CDR3 sequences in the sample, 25% to 40% were seen once. Per germline, CDR1 SGHRS and CDR2 YFSETQ. Trimming cost V 4 bases and J 2 bases, with 8 bases left between them. This CDR3 spans 13 amino acids. The V gene is TRBV5-1, the J gene TRBJ2-3, with no clear D. The sequence derives from a human donor in good health. Sequencing was done on a sample of CD4+ T cells, either the whole sample or a sorted fraction (not recorded which). The CDR3 region has the DNA TGCGCCAGCAGCAAAGAGATCACAGATACGCAGTATTTT. Translated, it gives CASSKEITDTQYF. Filled out from reference TRBV5-1 and TRBJ2-3, the complete variable domain reads KAGVTQTPRYLIKTRGQQVTLSCSPISGHRSVSWYQQTPGQGLQFLFEYFSETQRNKGNFPGRFSGRQFSNSRSEMNVSTLELGDSALYLCASSKEITDTQYFGPGTRLTVL.